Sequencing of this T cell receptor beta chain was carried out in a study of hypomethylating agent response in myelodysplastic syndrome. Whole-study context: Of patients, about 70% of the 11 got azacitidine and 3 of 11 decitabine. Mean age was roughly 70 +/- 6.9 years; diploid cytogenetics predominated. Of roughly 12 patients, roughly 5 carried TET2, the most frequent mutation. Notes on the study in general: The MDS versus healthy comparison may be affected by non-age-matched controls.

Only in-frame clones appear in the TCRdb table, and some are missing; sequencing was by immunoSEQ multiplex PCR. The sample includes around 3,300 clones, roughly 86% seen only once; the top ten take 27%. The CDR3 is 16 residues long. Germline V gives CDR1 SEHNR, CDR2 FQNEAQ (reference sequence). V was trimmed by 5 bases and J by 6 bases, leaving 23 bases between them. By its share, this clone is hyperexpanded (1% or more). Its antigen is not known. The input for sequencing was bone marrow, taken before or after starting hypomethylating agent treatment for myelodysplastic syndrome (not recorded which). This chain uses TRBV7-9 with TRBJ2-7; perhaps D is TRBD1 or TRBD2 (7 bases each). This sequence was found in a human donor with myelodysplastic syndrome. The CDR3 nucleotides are TGTGCCAGCAGCCTAGGGGGGGGCTCGACAGGGCCCGAGCAGTACTTC. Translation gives CASSLGGGSTGPEQYF. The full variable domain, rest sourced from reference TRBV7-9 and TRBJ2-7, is DTGVSQNPRHKITKRGQNVTFRCDPISEHNRLYWYRQTLGQGPEFLTYFQNEAQLEKSRLLSDRFSAERPKGSFSTLEIQRTEQGDSAMYLCASSLGGGSTGPEQYFGPGTRLTVT.